What follows are 6 T cell receptor beta chains derived from one specimen sequenced in a study of immune heterogeneity within non-small cell lung tumors. For the TCR beta CDR3, multiplex PCR with 32 V and 13 J primers performed the amplification. In TCRdb, the multiplex PCR reads were re-called with MiXCR into one record per CDR3 protein. The repertoire holds 22,000 or so distinct CDR3 sequences, with approximately 30% as singletons. Each sample used roughly 0.65 ug of genomic DNA from bulk tumor tissue. Several spatially distant biopsies were obtained per primary tumor intraoperatively. The patients were newly diagnosed with non-small cell lung cancer, had not been treated, and had curative surgery. Sequenced sample: lung tumor tissue. The receptors stem from a man aged 35-49 years with non-small cell lung cancer.

This clonotype showed up many times. J is TRBJ1-1 and V is TRBV6-2 or TRBV6-3, with 7 bases identical to TRBD1. The length of the CDR3 is 17 residues. The germline V gene encodes CDR1 MNHEY and CDR2 SVGEGT. Trimming cost V 4 bases and J 4 bases; bases outside gene matches: 15. For the CDR3, the DNA is TGTGCCAGCAGTTGGGTCCTCACAGGGGTCTCGATCACTGAAGCTTTCTTT. Encoded protein: CASSWVLTGVSITEAFF.

About this clonotype itself: Just one base apart from a much larger clone, this may be a read error. J is TRBJ2-7 and V is TRBV27; possible D gene TRBD1, 6 bases. Germline V gives CDR1 MNHEY, CDR2 SMNVEV (reference sequence). The CDR3 loop spans 12 amino acids. The CDR3 here is CAVGQLSYGQYF. The DNA for the CDR3 is TGTGCCGTTGGACAGCTCTCCTACGGGCAGTACTTC.

The chain joins TRBV7-3 to TRBJ2-1; weak D call: TRBD2 (6 bases). V gave up 9 bases and J gave up 5 bases, with 14 bases separating them. The length of the CDR3 is 13 residues. CDR1 and CDR2 (germline): SGHTA, FQGTGA. For the CDR3, the DNA is TGTGCCAGTGGGGTAGCGGCCCACAATGAGCAGTTCTTC. Amino acids: CASGVAAHNEQFF.

Remarks on this clonotype: One base away lies a much larger clone, so this may be a sequencing read error. The V and J genes are TRBV11-2 and TRBJ2-2, with a tentative D call TRBD2 (6 bases). The CDR3 length is 15 residues. The germline V gene encodes CDR1 SGHAT and CDR2 FQNNGV. The CDR3 DNA follows: TGTGCCAGCCCACCCGGTGGAGGAGACACCGGGGAGGTGTTTTTT. It codes for CASPPGGGDTGEVFF.

Within the sample, this clonotype is medium-sized. The rearrangement joins TRBV5-1 to TRBJ1-3; D is unclear. The V gene's germline CDR1 is SGHRS and CDR2 YFSETQ. The CDR3 runs to 15 residues. V was shortened by 2 bases and J by 0 bases, with 9 bases between the two germline ends. The CDR3, as DNA: TGCGCCAGCAGCTTAGCAGCCGCCTCTGGAAACACCATATATTTT. Amino acids: CASSLAAASGNTIYF.

This clonotype has only a few counts. The chain joins TRBV9 to TRBJ1-1, with a possible D match to TRBD1 (5 bases). V was pared by 0 bases and J by 11 bases, with 14 bases between. The germline V gene encodes CDR1 SGDLS and CDR2 YYNGEE. CDR3 length equals 13 residues. The CDR3 region has the DNA TGTGCCAGCAGCGTAGGTGAAGGGGAAGGTGCTTTCTTT. It specifies CASSVGEGEGAFF.